The source of this T cell receptor (beta chain) is a study of cytotoxic CD8 clonotypes in ibrutinib-treated CLL. Study details: Across the patients, around 10 were relapsed/refractory, roughly 14 treatment-naive and 17 to 18 IGHV unmutated. Patients attained about 25 partial and 2 complete responses; at median approximately 70 months, around 15 remained remitted while around twelve progressed. Study-level points and caveats: Public clonotypes showed up rarely, and on treatment they shrank or held steady.

Investigators sought sequencing depths of between 1 in 200,000 and 1 in 1 million T cells. Profiling relied on immunoSEQ multiplex PCR, and the TCRdb table lists in-frame clones only, not all of them. This table has approximately 170,000 clones, nearly 90% appearing once. About this clone: Its matching antigen is unknown.

Germline V CDR1 and CDR2: SGHNT, YENEEA. The V and J ends lost 1 base and 1 base respectively, with 18 bases between them. The CDR3 consists of 18 residues. The clonotype was recovered from a human donor with chronic lymphocytic leukemia. This sample comprised PBMCs, obtained at disease progression, from a patient treated with ibrutinib. The rearrangement uses TRBV11-3 and TRBJ2-3, with D possibly called TRBD1 or TRBD2 (6 bases each). CDR3 in amino acids: CASSLAMGRDIRTDTQYF. The CDR3 DNA reads as TGTGCCAGCAGCTTAGCTATGGGGCGGGACATACGCACAGATACGCAGTATTTT.